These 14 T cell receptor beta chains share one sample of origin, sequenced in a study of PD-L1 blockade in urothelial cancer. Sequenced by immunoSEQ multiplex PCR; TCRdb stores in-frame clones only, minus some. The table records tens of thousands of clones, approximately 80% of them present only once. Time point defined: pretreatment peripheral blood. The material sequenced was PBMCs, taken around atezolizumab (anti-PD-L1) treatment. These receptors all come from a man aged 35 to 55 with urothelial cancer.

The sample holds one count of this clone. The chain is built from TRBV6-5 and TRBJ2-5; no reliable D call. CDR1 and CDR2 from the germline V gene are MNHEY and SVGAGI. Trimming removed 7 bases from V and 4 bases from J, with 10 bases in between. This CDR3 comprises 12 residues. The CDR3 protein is CASMGPGETQYF. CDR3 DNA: TGTGCCAGCATGGGCCCTGGAGAGACCCAGTACTTC.

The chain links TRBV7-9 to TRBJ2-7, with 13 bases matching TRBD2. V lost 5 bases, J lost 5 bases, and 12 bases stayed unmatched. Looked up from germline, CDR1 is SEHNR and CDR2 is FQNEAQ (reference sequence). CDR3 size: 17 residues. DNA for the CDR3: TGTGCCAGCAGCCCCGGACTAGCGGGAGTAGGTTCTAACGAGCAGTACTTC. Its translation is CASSPGLAGVGSNEQYF. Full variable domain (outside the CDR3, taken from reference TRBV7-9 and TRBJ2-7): DTGVSQNPRHKITKRGQNVTFRCDPISEHNRLYWYRQTLGQGPEFLTYFQNEAQLEKSRLLSDRFSAERPKGSFSTLEIQRTEQGDSAMYLCASSPGLAGVGSNEQYFGPGTRLTVT.

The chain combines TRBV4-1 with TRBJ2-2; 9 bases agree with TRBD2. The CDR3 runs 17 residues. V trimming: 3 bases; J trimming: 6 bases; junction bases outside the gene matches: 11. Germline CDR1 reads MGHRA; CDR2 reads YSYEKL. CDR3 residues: CASSQFPLAGSSGELFF. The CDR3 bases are TGCGCCAGCAGCCAGTTTCCCCTAGCGGGATCTTCCGGGGAGCTGTTTTTT.

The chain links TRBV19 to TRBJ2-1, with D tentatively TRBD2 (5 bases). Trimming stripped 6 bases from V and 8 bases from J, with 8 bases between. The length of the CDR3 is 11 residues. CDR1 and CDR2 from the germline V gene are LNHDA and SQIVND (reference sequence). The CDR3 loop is CASSLAYEQFF. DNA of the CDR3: TGTGCCAGTAGCCTAGCCTATGAGCAGTTCTTC. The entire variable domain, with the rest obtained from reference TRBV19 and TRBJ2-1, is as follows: DGGITQSPKYLFRKEGQNVTLSCEQNLNHDAMYWYRQDPGQGLRLIYYSQIVNDFQKGDIAEGYSVSREKKESFPLTVTSAQKNPTAFYLCASSLAYEQFFGPGTRLTVL.

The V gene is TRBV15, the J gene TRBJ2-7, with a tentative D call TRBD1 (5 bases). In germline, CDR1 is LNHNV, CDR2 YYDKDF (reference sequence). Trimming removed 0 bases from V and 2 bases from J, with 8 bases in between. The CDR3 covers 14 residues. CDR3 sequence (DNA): TGTGCCACCAGCAGAGATAAGGGGACCTACGAGCAGTACTTC. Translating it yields CATSRDKGTYEQYF. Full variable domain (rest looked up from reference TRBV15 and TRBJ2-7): DAMVIQNPRYQVTQFGKPVTLSCSQTLNHNVMYWYQQKSSQAPKLLFHYYDKDFNNEADTPDNFQSRRPNTSFCFLDIRSPGLGDTAMYLCATSRDKGTYEQYFGPGTRLTVT.

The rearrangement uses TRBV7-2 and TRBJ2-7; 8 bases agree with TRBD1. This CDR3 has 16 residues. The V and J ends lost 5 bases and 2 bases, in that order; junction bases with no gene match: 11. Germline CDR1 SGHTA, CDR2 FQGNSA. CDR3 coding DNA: TGTGCCAGCAGCCCGGCGTCGACAGGGGCCCCCTACGAGCAGTACTTC. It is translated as CASSPASTGAPYEQYF.

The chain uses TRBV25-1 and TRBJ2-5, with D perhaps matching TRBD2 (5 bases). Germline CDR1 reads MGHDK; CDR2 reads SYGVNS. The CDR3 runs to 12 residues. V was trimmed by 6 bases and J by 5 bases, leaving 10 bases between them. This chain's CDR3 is CASSPRGETQYF. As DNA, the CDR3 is TGTGCCAGCAGCCCGAGAGGGGAGACCCAGTACTTC. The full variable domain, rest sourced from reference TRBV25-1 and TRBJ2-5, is EADIYQTPRYLVIGTGKKITLECSQTMGHDKMYWYQQDPGMELHLIHYSYGVNSTEKGDLSSESTVSRIRTEHFPLTLESARPSHTSQYLCASSPRGETQYFGPGTRLLVL.

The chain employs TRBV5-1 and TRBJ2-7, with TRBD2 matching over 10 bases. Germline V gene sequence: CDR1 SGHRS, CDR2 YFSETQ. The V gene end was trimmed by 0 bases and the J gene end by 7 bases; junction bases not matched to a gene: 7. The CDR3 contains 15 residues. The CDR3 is CASSLGLAGDREQYF. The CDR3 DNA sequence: TGCGCCAGCAGCTTGGGACTAGCGGGTGATCGGGAGCAGTACTTC.

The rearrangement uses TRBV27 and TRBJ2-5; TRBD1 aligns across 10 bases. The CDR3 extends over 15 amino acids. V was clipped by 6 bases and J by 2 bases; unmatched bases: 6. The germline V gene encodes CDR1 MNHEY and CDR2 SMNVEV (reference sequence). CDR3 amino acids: CASSNRDRGQETQYF. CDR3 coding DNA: TGTGCCAGCAGCAACCGGGACAGGGGACAAGAGACCCAGTACTTC.

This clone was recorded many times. The CDR3 loop reads CASSMTGPYEQYF. In DNA form, the CDR3 reads TGTGCCAGCAGTATGACAGGGCCCTACGAGCAGTACTTC. The rearrangement joins TRBV27 to TRBJ2-7; TRBD1 agrees at 7 bases. Germline CDR1 reads MNHEY; CDR2 reads SMNVEV (reference sequence). The ends lost 5 bases at V and 2 bases at J; junction bases unmatched: 3. There are 13 residues in the CDR3.

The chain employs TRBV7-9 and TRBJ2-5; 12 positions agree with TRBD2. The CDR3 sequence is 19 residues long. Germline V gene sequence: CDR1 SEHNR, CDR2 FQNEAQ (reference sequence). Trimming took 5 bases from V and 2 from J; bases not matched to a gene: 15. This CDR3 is CASSPHRLAGAMGQETQYF. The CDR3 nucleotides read TGTGCCAGCAGCCCTCATCGACTAGCGGGAGCAATGGGGCAAGAGACCCAGTACTTC.

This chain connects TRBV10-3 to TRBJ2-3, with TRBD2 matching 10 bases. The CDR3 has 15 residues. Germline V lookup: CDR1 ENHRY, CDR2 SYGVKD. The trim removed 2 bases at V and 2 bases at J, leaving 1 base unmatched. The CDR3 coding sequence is TGTGCCATCAGTGAGACTAGCGGGAACACAGATACGCAGTATTTT. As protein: CAISETSGNTDTQYF.

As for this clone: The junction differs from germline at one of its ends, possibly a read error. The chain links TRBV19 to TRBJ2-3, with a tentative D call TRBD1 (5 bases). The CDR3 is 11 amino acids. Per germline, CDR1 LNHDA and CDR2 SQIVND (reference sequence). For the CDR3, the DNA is TGTGCCAGTACCCAGGGTGGACATTGGCATTTT. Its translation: CASTQGGHWHF.

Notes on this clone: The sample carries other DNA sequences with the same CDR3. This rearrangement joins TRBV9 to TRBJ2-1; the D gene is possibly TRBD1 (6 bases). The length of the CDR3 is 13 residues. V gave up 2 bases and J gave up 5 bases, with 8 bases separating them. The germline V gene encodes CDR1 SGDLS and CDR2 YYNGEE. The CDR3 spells CASSVGTNNEQFF. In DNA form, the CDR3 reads TGTGCCAGCAGCGTTGGGACAAACAATGAGCAGTTCTTC.